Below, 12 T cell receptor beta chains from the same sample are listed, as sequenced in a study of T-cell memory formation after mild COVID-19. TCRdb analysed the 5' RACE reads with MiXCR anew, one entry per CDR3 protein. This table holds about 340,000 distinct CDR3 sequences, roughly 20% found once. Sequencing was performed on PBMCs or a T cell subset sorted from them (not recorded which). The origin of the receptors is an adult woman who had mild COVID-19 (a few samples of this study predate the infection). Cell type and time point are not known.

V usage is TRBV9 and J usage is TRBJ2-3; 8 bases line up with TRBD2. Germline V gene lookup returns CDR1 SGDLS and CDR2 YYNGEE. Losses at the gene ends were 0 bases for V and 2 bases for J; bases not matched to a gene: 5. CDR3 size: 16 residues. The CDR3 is CASSVEVSGITDTQYF. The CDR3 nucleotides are TGTGCCAGCAGCGTAGAAGTTAGCGGGATCACAGATACGCAGTATTTT. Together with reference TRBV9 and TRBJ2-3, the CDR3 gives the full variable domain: DSGVTQTPKHLITATGQRVTLRCSPRSGDLSVYWYQQSLDQGLQFLIQYYNGEERAKGNILERFSAQQFPDLHSELNLSSLELGDSALYFCASSVEVSGITDTQYFGPGTRLTVL.

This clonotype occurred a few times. The CDR3 bases are TGTGCCAGCAGCACGAAGGACTACAATGAGCAGTTCTTC. It is translated as CASSTKDYNEQFF. This sequence joins TRBV9 and TRBJ2-1; D ambiguous. CDR1 and CDR2 (germline): SGDLS, YYNGEE. There are 13 residues in the CDR3. The V end was cut by 4 bases, the J end by 3 bases, with 8 bases between.

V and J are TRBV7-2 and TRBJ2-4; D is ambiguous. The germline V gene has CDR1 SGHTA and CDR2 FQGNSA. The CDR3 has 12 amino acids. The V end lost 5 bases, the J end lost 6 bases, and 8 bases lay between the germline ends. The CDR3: CASSPARNIQYF. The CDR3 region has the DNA TGTGCCAGCAGCCCCGCACGAAACATTCAGTACTTC.

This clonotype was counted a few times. The CDR3 is CATSRAGGINSPLHF. The CDR3 bases are TGTGCCACCAGCAGAGCTGGGGGAATTAATTCACCCCTCCACTTT. The V call is TRBV15, the J call TRBJ1-6; TRBD1 might be the D (5 bases). Germline loops: CDR1 LNHNV, CDR2 YYDKDF (reference sequence). V lost 1 base to trimming and J lost 6 bases, with 10 bases between them. The length of the CDR3 is 15 residues.

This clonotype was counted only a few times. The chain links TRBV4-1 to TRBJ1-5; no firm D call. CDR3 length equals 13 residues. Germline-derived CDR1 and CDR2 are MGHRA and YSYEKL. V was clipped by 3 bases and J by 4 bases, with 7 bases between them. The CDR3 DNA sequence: TGCGCCAGCAGCCAGGAGAGGAATCAGCCCCAGCATTTT. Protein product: CASSQERNQPQHF.

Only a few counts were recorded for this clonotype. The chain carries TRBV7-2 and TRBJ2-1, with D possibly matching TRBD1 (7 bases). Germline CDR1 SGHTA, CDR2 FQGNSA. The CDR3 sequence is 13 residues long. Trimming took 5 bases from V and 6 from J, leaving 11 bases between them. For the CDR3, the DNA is TGTGCCAGCAGCGGAGGGGACAGCAATGAGCAGTTCTTC. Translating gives CASSGGDSNEQFF.

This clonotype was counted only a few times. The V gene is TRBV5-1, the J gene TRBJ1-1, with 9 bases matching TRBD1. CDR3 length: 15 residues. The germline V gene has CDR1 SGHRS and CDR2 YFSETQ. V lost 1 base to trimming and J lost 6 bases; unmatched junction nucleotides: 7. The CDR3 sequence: CASSLNTGGGSEAFF. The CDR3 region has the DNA TGCGCCAGCAGCTTGAATACAGGGGGCGGGTCTGAAGCTTTCTTT.

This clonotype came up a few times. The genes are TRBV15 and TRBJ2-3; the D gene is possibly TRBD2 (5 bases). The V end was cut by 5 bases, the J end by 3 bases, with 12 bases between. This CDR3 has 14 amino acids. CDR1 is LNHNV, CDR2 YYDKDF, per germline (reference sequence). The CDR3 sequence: CATSPTRLTDTQYF. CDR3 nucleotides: TGTGCCACCAGCCCCACTAGGCTGACAGATACGCAGTATTTT.

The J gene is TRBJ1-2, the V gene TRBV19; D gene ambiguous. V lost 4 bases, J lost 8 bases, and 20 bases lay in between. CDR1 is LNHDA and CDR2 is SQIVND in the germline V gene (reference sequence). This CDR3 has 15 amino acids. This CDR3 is CASSTNDLAGIGYTF. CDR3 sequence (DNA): TGTGCCAGTAGTACGAACGATCTAGCGGGCATCGGCTACACCTTC.

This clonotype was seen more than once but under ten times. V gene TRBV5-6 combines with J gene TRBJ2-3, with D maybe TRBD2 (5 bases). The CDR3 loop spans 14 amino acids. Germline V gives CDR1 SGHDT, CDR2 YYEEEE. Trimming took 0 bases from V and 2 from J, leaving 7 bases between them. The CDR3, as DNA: TGTGCCAGCAGCTTGGTGGAGGCCACAGATACGCAGTATTTT. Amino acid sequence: CASSLVEATDTQYF.

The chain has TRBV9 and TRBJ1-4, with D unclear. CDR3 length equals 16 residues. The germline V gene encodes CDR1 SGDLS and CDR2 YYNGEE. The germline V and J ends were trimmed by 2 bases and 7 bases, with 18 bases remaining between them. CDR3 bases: TGTGCCAGCAGCGTCGTCCCTGAGGGCTCTCGTGAAAAACTGTTTTTT. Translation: CASSVVPEGSREKLFF.

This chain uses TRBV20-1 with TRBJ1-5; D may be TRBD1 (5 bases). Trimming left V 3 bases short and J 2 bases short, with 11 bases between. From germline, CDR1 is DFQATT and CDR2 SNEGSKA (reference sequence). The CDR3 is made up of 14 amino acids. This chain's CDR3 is CSARRGIGNQPQHF. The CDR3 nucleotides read TGCAGTGCTAGGCGGGGGATTGGCAATCAGCCCCAGCATTTT.